A selection of T cell receptor beta chains follows, all from one sample in a study of blood T cell repertoires in COVID-19. The protocol was immunoSEQ multiplex PCR, while the TCRdb copy is restricted to in-frame clones and leaves out a portion. The table has 150,000 to 200,000 clones, roughly 90% seen once. Sequencing was done on a sample of peripheral blood. These receptors originate from a man between 18 and 29 years old with acute or convalescent COVID-19. CDR3s include the opening cysteine and the closing phenylalanine or tryptophan. A D gene is named only where the DNA matches it firmly. Only some rows state a clone size, as once, few, many or a class for expanded clones.

-	TRBV28	-	TRBJ1-4	TGTGCCAGCAGTTCCCCCCTGTGGGAAGGGAGCAGGGGAGAAAAACTGTTTTTT	CASSSPLWEGSRGEKLFF
TRBD1	TRBV2	-	TRBJ1-2	TGTGCCAGCAGTGAAAGGAGCAGGGGGCAAGAGGGCTACACCTTC	CASSERSRGQEGYTF
TRBD2	TRBV25-1	once	TRBJ2-4	TGTGCCAGCAGTGGGGAGGGTATGGGTGTAAACATTCAGTACTTC	CASSGEGMGVNIQYF
-	TRBV20-1	-	TRBJ1-2	TGCAGTGCTAGTGGGACGGCAGGGAATGGCTACACCTTC	CSASGTAGNGYTF
TRBD1	TRBV13	-	TRBJ1-2	TGTGCCAGCAGCTTAGCCGGCTTTACCCCGGACAGGAATTATGGCTACACCTTC	CASSLAGFTPDRNYGYTF
-	TRBV7-9	once	TRBJ1-1	TGTGCCAGCAGCAGAGACGGAGGGACTGAAGCTTTCTTT	CASSRDGGTEAFF
TRBD1	TRBV5-6	-	TRBJ1-1	TGTGCCAGCAGCTTATCTGGGACAGGGAACACTGAAGCTTTCTTT	CASSLSGTGNTEAFF
-	TRBV7-2	-	TRBJ2-7	TGTGCCAGCAGTTGGAGGGACAGCTCCTACGAGCAGTACTTC	CASSWRDSSYEQYF
-	TRBV5-1	-	TRBJ1-3	TGCGCCAGCAGCTTGGTAACAGGGTCTGGAAACACCATATATTTT	CASSLVTGSGNTIYF
TRBD1	TRBV7-9	-	TRBJ1-6	TGTGCCACCCCGGATCCGGGACAGAGCGGTTCACCCCTCCACTTT	CATPDPGQSGSPLHF
-	TRBV19	-	TRBJ2-7	TGTGCCAGTAGTATTCAGGGTACAACCTACGAGCAGTACTTC	CASSIQGTTYEQYF
TRBD1	TRBV10-2	once	TRBJ1-1	TGCGCCAGCAGTCCACAGGGGGCCGGTAAGGTGAACACTGAAGCTTTCTTT	CASSPQGAGKVNTEAFF
-	TRBV19	-	TRBJ2-6	TGTGCCAGTAGTATTACGGTCTCTGGGGCCAACGTCCTGACTTTC	CASSITVSGANVLTF
-	TRBV3-1/TRBV3-2	-	TRBJ2-7	TGTGCCAGCAGTCCCAATTCAGGGTTTCAGGACGAGCAGTACTTC	CASSPNSGFQDEQYF
-	TRBV19	-	TRBJ2-1	TGTGCCAGTAGGGTACAGAGCTCCTACAATGAGCAGTTCTTC	CASRVQSSYNEQFF
-	TRBV7-8	-	TRBJ2-2	TGTGCCAGCAGCCCCCCGGGACTGCAGAACACCGGGGAGCTGTTTTTT	CASSPPGLQNTGELFF
-	TRBV7-9	once	TRBJ2-1	TGTGCCAGCAGCTCTACGGAAGCGGACAGCCACAATGAGCAGTTCTTC	CASSSTEADSHNEQFF
TRBD2	TRBV5-1	-	TRBJ2-1	TGCGCCAGCAGCCCCGGCAGCGGGAGAGGCTACAATGAGCAGTTCTTC	CASSPGSGRGYNEQFF
TRBD1	TRBV12-3/TRBV12-4	-	TRBJ2-1	TGTGCCAGCAGACAGGGGTTAAATGAGCAGTTCTTC	CASRQGLNEQFF
TRBD1	TRBV6-5	few	TRBJ1-6	TGTGCCAGCAGTTACTCGAGGGGGCTCGATTCACCCCTCCACTTT	CASSYSRGLDSPLHF
TRBD2	TRBV5-1	-	TRBJ2-1	TGCGCCAGCAGCCTCGGACTAGAATCCGCCAATGAGCAGTTCTTC	CASSLGLESANEQFF
TRBD1	TRBV30	-	TRBJ1-5	TGTGCCTGGAGCACCGGGACAGCAAGCAATCAGCCCCAGCATTTT	CAWSTGTASNQPQHF
-	TRBV28	-	TRBJ2-1	TGTGCCACCAGGAGCTACAATGAGCAGTTCTTC	CATRSYNEQFF
-	TRBV5-1	-	TRBJ1-1	TGCGCCAGCAGCTCTAGCAGGGGCGCAGTCCTGACTGAAGCTTTCTTT	CASSSSRGAVLTEAFF
TRBD2	TRBV18	-	TRBJ2-7	TGTGCCAGCTCAGCGGGAGGGTCTGACGAGCAGTACTTC	CASSAGGSDEQYF
-	TRBV25-1	-	TRBJ1-4	TGTGCCAGCAGTGATACAGGTTGGAATGAAAAACTGTTTTTT	CASSDTGWNEKLFF
-	TRBV5-8	-	TRBJ1-1	TGTGCCAGCAGCCTCTTGGGGCCTAATGAAGCTTTCTTT	CASSLLGPNEAFF
-	TRBV28	-	TRBJ2-1	TGTGCCAGCATGGCGGGGTCCTACAATGAGCAGTTCTTC	CASMAGSYNEQFF
TRBD2	TRBV6-1	-	TRBJ2-1	TGTGCCAGCAGTGAAGGCGGGAGGAAGAGTGAGCAGTTCTTC	CASSEGGRKSEQFF
-	TRBV9	-	TRBJ1-3	TGTGCCAGCAGCCCCGGGACACTGACTGGAAACACCATATATTTT	CASSPGTLTGNTIYF
-	TRBV10-1	-	TRBJ2-5	TGCGCCAGCAGGAAGATTGTGAGGGAGACCCAGTACTTC	CASRKIVRETQYF
-	TRBV27	-	TRBJ1-5	TGTGCCAGCAGTTTATGGGGAGAAGGTCAGCCCCAGCATTTT	CASSLWGEGQPQHF
-	TRBV20-1	-	TRBJ2-2	TGCAGTGCTAGTGAGACTTCGAACACCGGGGAGCTGTTTTTT	CSASETSNTGELFF
TRBD2	TRBV24-1	-	TRBJ2-1	TGTGCCACCAGTGGCCGACTAGCGGGAGATACGTACAATGAGCAGTTCTTC	CATSGRLAGDTYNEQFF
-	TRBV19	-	TRBJ1-1	TGTGCCAGTACTACGAGCGGGGGCAGCCTCCAGACTGAAGCTTTCTTT	CASTTSGGSLQTEAFF
-	TRBV10-3	few	TRBJ1-1	TGTGCCATCAGTCGCGTAGTGAACACTGAAGCTTTCTTT	CAISRVVNTEAFF
TRBD1	TRBV18	-	TRBJ1-1	TGTGCCAGCTCACCACAGACAGGGGGGAACACTGAAGCTTTCTTT	CASSPQTGGNTEAFF
-	TRBV30	once	TRBJ1-2	TGTGCCTGGTCAGGGGCTCGGGTTTATGGCTACACCTTC	CAWSGARVYGYTF
-	TRBV12-3/TRBV12-4	-	TRBJ1-2	TGTGCCAGCAGTTTCGACTCCAACTATGGCTACACCTTC	CASSFDSNYGYTF
TRBD1	TRBV9	-	TRBJ2-7	TGTGCCAGCAGCGGGGGACAGACCAACTACGAGCAGTACTTC	CASSGGQTNYEQYF
-	TRBV5-1	-	TRBJ2-7	TGCGCCAGCAGCTGGAACAGAGGGGGAACTAGCTACGAGCAGTACTTC	CASSWNRGGTSYEQYF
TRBD1	TRBV14	-	TRBJ2-7	TGTGCCAGCAGCTCGGCAGGGGGACGACGTCTTTACGAGCAGTACTTC	CASSSAGGRRLYEQYF
-	TRBV6-5	-	TRBJ1-1	TGTGCCAGCACCCAAAGGGGGATTGGGGCTGAAGCTTTCTTT	CASTQRGIGAEAFF
TRBD1	TRBV7-9	-	TRBJ1-1	TGTGCCAGCAGCTTAGGACAGGGGACTGAAGCTTTCTTT	CASSLGQGTEAFF